This note documents a single TCR beta chain sequence. Its antigen is currently unknown. The data stem from a study of shared clonotypes between healthy human individuals. Study conclusions and caveats: When compared with the clonotypes that were shared by all four sorted-subset donors, the non-shared clonotypes turned out to have lower generation probabilities. Incomplete sequencing of sorted subsets was indicated by rarefaction despite large depth.

Sequencing used immunoSEQ multiplex PCR; TCRdb keeps in-frame clones, though not all of them. The sample consists of a few million clones, more than 90% of them appearing once. Germline values: CDR1 MNHNS, CDR2 SASEGT. Trimming left V 7 bases short and J 2 bases short, with 9 bases between. This CDR3 region has 14 residues. The V and J genes are TRBV6-1 and TRBJ1-6; D unresolved. This TCR came from a man between 18 and 35 years old in good health. The specimen was naive CD4+ T cells sorted from blood. This sample's subset: CD45RA+ positively selected. CDR3 nucleotides: TGTGCCAGCACCTCCGGGCCCTATAATTCACCCCTCCACTTT. It codes for CASTSGPYNSPLHF.